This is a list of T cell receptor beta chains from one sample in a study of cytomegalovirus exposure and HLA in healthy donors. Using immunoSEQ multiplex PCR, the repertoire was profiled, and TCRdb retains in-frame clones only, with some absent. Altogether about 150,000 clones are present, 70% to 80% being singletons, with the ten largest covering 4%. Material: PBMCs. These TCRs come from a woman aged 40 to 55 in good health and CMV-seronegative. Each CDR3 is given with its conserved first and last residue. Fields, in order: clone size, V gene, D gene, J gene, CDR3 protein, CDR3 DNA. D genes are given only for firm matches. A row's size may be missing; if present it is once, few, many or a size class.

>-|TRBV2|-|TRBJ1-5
CASSENAPGDQPQHF
TGTGCCAGCAGTGAGAACGCCCCAGGCGATCAGCCCCAGCATTTT
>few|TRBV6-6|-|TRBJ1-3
CASETGSLGNTIYF
TGTGCCAGCGAAACAGGTAGCCTTGGAAACACCATATATTTT
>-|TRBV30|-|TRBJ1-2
CAWSPSVGYTF
TGTGCCTGGAGTCCGAGCGTCGGCTACACCTTC
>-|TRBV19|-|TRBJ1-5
CASSILPYNQPQHF
TGTGCCAGTAGTATTCTCCCCTACAATCAGCCCCAGCATTTT
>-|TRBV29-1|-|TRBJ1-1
CSAGGQGSTEAFF
TGCAGCGCAGGAGGTCAGGGGAGCACTGAAGCTTTCTTT
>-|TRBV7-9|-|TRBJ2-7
CASSSITGTYEQYF
TGTGCCAGCAGCTCAATTACCGGGACCTACGAGCAGTACTTC
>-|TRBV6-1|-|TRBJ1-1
CASSDQGYTEAFF
TGTGCCAGCAGTGACCAGGGGTACACTGAAGCTTTCTTT
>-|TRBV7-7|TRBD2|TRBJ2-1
CASSLRFTGTSGTNEQFF
TGTGCTAGCAGCCTTAGATTCACGGGGACTAGCGGGACCAATGAGCAGTTCTTC
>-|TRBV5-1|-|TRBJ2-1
CASSLDWSLKEQFF
TGCGCCAGCAGCTTGGACTGGTCTTTGAAGGAGCAGTTCTTC
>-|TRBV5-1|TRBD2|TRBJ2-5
CASSWGRLAGRETQYF
TGCGCCAGCAGCTGGGGAAGACTAGCGGGAAGGGAGACCCAGTACTTC
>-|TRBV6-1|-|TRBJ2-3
CASRGDTHTDTQYF
TGTGCCAGCAGGGGGGACACCCACACAGATACGCAGTATTTT
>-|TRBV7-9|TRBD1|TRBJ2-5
CASSLPRDRGGGETQYF
TGTGCCAGCAGCCTCCCCCGGGACAGGGGCGGGGGGGAGACCCAGTACTTC
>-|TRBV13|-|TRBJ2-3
CASSLGFREITDTQYF
TGTGCCAGCAGCTTAGGTTTCCGGGAGATAACAGATACGCAGTATTTT
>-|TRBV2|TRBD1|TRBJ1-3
CASRQGQFSGNTIYF
TGTGCCAGCAGACAGGGACAGTTCTCTGGAAACACCATATATTTT
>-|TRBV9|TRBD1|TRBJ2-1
CASSAGQGAGEQFF
TGTGCCAGCAGCGCAGGACAGGGAGCAGGTGAGCAGTTCTTC
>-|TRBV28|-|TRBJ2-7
CASRGDSTYEQYF
TGTGCCAGCAGGGGGGACTCGACCTACGAGCAGTACTTC
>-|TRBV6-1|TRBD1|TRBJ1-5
CASRRQGAQPQHF
TGTGCCAGCAGAAGACAGGGGGCTCAGCCCCAGCATTTT
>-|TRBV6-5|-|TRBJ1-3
CASSREGSGNTIYF
TGTGCCAGCAGTCGGGAGGGCTCTGGAAACACCATATATTTT
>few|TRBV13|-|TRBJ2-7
CASSFQAVSYEQYF
TGTGCCAGCAGCTTTCAAGCGGTCTCCTACGAGCAGTACTTC
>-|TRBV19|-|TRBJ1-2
CASSILQPTNYGYTF
TGTGCCAGTAGTATCTTACAGCCAACTAACTATGGCTACACCTTC
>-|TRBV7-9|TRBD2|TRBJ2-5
CAGGVEEETQHF
TGTGCCGGGGGGGTAGAAGAAGAGACCCAGCACTTC
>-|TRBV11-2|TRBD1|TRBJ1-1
CASSLRIPGQGTEAFF
TGTGCCAGCAGCTTAAGGATACCAGGACAGGGCACTGAAGCTTTCTTT
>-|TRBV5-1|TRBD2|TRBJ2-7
CASSLEASGTRPSYEQYF
TGCGCCAGCAGCTTGGAGGCTAGCGGGACCCGACCATCCTACGAGCAGTACTTC
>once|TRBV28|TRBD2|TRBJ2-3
CASSPHRLAGAPDTQYF
TGTGCCAGCAGTCCACACCGACTAGCGGGAGCCCCAGATACGCAGTATTTT
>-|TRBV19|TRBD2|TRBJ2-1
CASSTREEIQNEQFF
TGTGCCAGTAGTACGCGGGAGGAGATACAGAATGAGCAGTTCTTC
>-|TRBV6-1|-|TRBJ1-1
CASSERGEYTEAFF
TGTGCCAGCAGTGAAAGGGGTGAGTACACTGAAGCTTTCTTT
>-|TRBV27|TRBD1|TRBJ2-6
CASSQAGGRNSGANVLTF
TGTGCCAGCAGTCAAGCAGGGGGCCGGAATTCTGGGGCCAACGTCCTGACTTTC
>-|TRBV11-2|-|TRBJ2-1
CASSLEQVYGEQFF
TGTGCCAGCAGCTTAGAGCAGGTCTATGGTGAGCAGTTCTTC
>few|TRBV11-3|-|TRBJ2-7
CASSLDAGDYEQYF
TGTGCCAGCAGCTTAGATGCCGGGGACTACGAGCAGTACTTC
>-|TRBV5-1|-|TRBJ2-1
CASSLGMWGELHNEQFF
TGCGCCAGCAGCTTGGGGATGTGGGGCGAACTTCACAATGAGCAGTTCTTC
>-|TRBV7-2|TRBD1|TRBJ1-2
CASSPDRGGGYTF
TGTGCCAGCAGCCCGGACAGGGGGGGAGGCTACACCTTC
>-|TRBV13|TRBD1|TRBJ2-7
CASSLDRGRAYEQYF
TGTGCCAGCAGCTTAGACAGGGGCCGGGCCTACGAGCAGTACTTC
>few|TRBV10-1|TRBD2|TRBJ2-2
CASSESQREGPELF
TGCGCCAGCAGTGAGTCTCAGCGGGAGGGCCCTGAGCTTTTT
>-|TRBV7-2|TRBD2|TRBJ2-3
CASSFPSGSLRDTQYF
TGTGCCAGCAGCTTCCCTAGCGGGAGTTTAAGAGATACGCAGTATTTT
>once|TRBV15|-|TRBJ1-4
CATSRDPGTGSWEKLFF
TGTGCCACCAGCAGAGATCCGGGCACAGGGTCTTGGGAAAAACTGTTTTTT
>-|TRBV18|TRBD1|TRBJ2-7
CASSPGTGTTYEQYF
TGTGCCAGCTCACCAGGGACAGGGACTACCTACGAGCAGTACTTC
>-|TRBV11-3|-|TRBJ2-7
CASSLVARGEQYF
TGTGCCAGCAGCTTAGTCGCCAGGGGCGAGCAGTACTTC
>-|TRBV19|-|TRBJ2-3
CASRNSFVPDTQYF
TGTGCCAGTAGGAACAGCTTCGTCCCAGATACGCAGTATTTT
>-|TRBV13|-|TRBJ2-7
CASSLGWGGQESYEQYF
TGTGCCAGCAGCTTAGGGTGGGGGGGACAGGAATCCTACGAGCAGTACTTC
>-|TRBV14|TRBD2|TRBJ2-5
CASSLFGGSGGEETQYF
TGTGCCAGCAGCCTTTTCGGCGGTAGCGGGGGGGAAGAGACCCAGTACTTC
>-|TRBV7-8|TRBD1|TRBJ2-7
CASSLVEGQGAHEQYF
TGTGCCAGCAGCTTAGTTGAGGGACAGGGGGCCCACGAGCAGTACTTC
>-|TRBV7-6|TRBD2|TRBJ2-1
CASSAASGSGNEQFF
TGTGCCAGCAGCGCTGCTAGCGGGAGTGGAAATGAGCAGTTCTTC
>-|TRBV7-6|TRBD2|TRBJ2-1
CASSPSTPGGRGHNEQFF
TGTGCCAGCAGCCCCTCCACCCCGGGCGGGAGAGGCCACAATGAGCAGTTCTTC
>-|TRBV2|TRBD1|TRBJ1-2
CASSLRQGYGYTF
TGTGCCAGCAGTTTAAGACAGGGTTATGGCTACACCTTC
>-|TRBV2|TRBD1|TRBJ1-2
CARQGADYGYTF
TGTGCCAGACAGGGGGCGGACTATGGCTACACCTTC
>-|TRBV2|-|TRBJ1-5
CASRISEDQPQHF
TGTGCCAGCAGGATTTCAGAGGATCAGCCCCAGCATTTT
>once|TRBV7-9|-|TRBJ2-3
CASSLDFADTQYF
TGTGCCAGCAGCTTAGACTTCGCAGATACGCAGTATTTT
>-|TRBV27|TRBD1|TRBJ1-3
CASSPTTGGESGNTIYF
TGTGCCAGCAGTCCGACCACAGGGGGCGAATCTGGAAACACCATATATTTT